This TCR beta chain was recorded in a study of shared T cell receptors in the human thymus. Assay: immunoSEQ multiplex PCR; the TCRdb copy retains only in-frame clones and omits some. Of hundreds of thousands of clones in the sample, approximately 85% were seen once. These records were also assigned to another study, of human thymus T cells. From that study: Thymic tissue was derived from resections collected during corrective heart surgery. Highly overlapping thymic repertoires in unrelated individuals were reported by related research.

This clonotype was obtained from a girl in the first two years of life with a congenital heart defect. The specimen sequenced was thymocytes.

The CDR3 bases are TGTGCCAGCAGCCGGGGACCGCCCGGGGGGCAGTTCTTC. It codes for CASSRGPPGGQFF. This chain uses TRBV5-6 with TRBJ2-1; D perhaps matches TRBD2 (6 bases). This CDR3 comprises 13 residues. V lost 4 bases and J 12 bases, leaving 17 bases between the germline ends. Germline values: CDR1 SGHDT, CDR2 YYEEEE.